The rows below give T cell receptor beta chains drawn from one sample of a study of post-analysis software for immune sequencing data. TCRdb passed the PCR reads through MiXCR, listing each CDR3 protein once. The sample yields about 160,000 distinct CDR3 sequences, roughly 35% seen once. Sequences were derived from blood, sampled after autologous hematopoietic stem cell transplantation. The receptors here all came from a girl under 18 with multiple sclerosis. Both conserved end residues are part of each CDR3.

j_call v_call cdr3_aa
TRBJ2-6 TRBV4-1 CASSQDGQGANVLTF
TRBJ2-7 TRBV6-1 CASRRDTAKRAYEQYF
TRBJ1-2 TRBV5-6 CASSLGDSRYISYGYTF
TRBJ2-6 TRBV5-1 CASSFAGTGANVLTF
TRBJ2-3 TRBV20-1 CSAMREGRGDTQYF
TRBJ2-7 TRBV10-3 CAISDPGLAGGAYEQYF
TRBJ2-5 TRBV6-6 CASSFPGTSGQETQYF
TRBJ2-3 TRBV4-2 CAVSQEGGGTTDTQYF
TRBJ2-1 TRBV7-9 CASSLSGPSNEQFF
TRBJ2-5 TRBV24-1 CATSDQGLVETQYF
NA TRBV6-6 CASRLGQGKGHEQYF
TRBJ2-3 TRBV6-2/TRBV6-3 CASSYHRTTTDTQYF
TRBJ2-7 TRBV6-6 CASSPYRVEGEQYF
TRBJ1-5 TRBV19 CASAPQGNSQPQHF
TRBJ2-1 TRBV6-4 CASRPREGTEQFF
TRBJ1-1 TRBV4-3 CASGQVRGATEAFF
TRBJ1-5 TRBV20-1 CSASLDRRYSNQPQHF
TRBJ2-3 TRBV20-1 CSVPGSSIALDTQYF
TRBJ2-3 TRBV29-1 CSAAPRTGGSTDTQYF
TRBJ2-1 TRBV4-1 CASSHSERGAYNEQFF
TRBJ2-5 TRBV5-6 CASSFGQGLFEQYF
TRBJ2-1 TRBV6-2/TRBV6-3 CASSYGTSGRDYNEQFF
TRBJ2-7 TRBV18 CASSNSWTSYEQYF
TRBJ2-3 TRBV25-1 CASSESATDTQYF
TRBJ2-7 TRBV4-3 CASSQEGNREEYEQYF
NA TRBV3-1 CASSRIAGGAEQYF
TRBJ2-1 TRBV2 CASSKGVTYNEQFF
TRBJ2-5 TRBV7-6 CASSPIPGRQETQYF
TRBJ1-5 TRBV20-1 CSASGDSGYQPQHF
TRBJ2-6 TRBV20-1 CSARQGSGANVLTF
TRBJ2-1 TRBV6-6 CASNHREVNEQFF
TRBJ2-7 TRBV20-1 CSPQAGTRFYEQYF
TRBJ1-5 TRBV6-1 CASTLMRDQPQHF
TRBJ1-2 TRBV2 CASRPEGGVKVGYTF
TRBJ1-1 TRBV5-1 CASSLTSGTGNTEAFF
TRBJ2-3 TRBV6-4 CASRTPARGTDTQYF
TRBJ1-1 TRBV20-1 CSALQGTVNTEAFF
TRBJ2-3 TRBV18 CASSPIPRQVQAATSTDTQYF
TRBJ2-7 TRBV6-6 CASSYLSGGSSYEQYF
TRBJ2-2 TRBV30 CAWRYHYTGELFF
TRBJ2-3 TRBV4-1 CASSQGDRDTQYF
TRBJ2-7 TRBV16 CASSQGHGYEQYF
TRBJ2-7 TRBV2 CASRSAGGHYEQYF
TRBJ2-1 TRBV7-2 CASSFGLYNEQFF
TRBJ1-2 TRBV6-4 CASRARRSPSNYGYTF
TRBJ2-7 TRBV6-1 CASSERDTYEQYF
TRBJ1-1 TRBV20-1 CSAPGQLNTEAFF
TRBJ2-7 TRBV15 CATSLEVGQGTYEQYF
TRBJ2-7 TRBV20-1 CSAKPLGGSSYEQYF
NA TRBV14 CASSRARGETQYF